The present entry profiles one TCR beta chain with its context. What it binds is not known. The CDR3 consists of 19 residues. V gave up 1 base and J gave up 0 bases; unmatched junction bases: 8. CDR1 is SGHAT, CDR2 FQDESV, per germline (reference sequence). TCRdb reprocessed the RT-PCR reads via MiXCR and lists one record per CDR3 protein. The sample holds about 570,000 distinct CDR3 sequences, roughly 12% seen once. The sample originates from a study of response to subunit inactivated influenza vaccine. Study-wide results and limits: Authors suggested that a seasonal influenza vaccination recruits few new T cells each time.

A further study also used this sample, focusing on T cells expressing NK-cell markers. That work contributes: Scientists made TCR beta cDNA using 5'RACE template switching with UMIs. Seven donors tested HCMV-seropositive and one tested seronegative among the eight sequenced. Once again these clonotypes came out on top in the CD3+CD56-NKG2C+ fraction of several donors. Clones of NKG2C+ T cells that had expanded were of unclear HCMV specificity.

This chain links TRBV11-1 with TRBJ2-6, with 8 bases that match TRBD2. Here the sequenced sample was PBMCs from blood, taken on the day of vaccination. The receptor was derived from a man between 45 and 60 years old who received an inactivated influenza vaccine. The CDR3 DNA follows: TGTGCCAGCAGCTTAGACAGCGGGGGAGGGGCCTCTGGGGCCAACGTCCTGACTTTC. Encoded protein: CASSLDSGGGASGANVLTF.